Below, 28 T cell receptor beta chains from the same sample are listed, as sequenced in a study of T-cell reconstitution after alpha-beta-depleted transplantation in children. Preparation of the TCRbeta library used unique molecular identifiers. Each CDR3 protein is one row after TCRdb ran MiXCR on the PCR reads. This sample has about 980,000 distinct CDR3 sequences, with roughly 29% found just once. This sample comprised PBMCs, mostly from graft donor cells, obtained 360 days after TCRalphabeta/CD19-depleted stem cell transplant. The source of these receptors is a boy in the first two years of life who had a stem cell transplant for SCID, so the T cells may come from the graft donor.

V is TRBV2 and J is TRBJ2-6; 12 bases align to TRBD1. Germline CDR1 SNHLY, CDR2 FYNNEI. This CDR3 comprises 18 residues. V lost 8 bases to trimming and J lost 2 bases; unmatched junction nucleotides: 10. In DNA form, the CDR3 reads TGTGCCAGCCTAGATCCGGGACAGGGGGCGCCTGGGGCCAACGTCCTGACTTTC. Encoded protein: CASLDPGQGAPGANVLTF.

This chain links TRBV20-1 with TRBJ2-7; D perhaps matches TRBD2 (5 bases). The CDR3 is 14 amino acids. Germline V gives CDR1 DFQATT, CDR2 SNEGSKA (reference sequence). The V end lost 8 bases, the J end lost 3 bases, and 20 bases lay between the germline ends. The CDR3 region is CSCGSDGRLYEQYF. CDR3 bases: TGCAGTTGTGGGAGCGATGGCAGACTCTACGAGCAGTACTTC.

This clonotype was counted ten times or more. Here the CDR3 reads CASSPLGGTYNEQFF. Here the CDR3 DNA reads TGTGCCAGCTCACCGTTGGGGGGCACTTACAATGAGCAGTTCTTC. This chain joins TRBV18 and TRBJ2-1; tentatively, D is TRBD1 or TRBD2 (6 bases each). Trimming pared 3 bases from V and 4 bases from J, leaving 13 bases between. The CDR3 is 15 residues long. CDR1 is KGHSH, CDR2 LQKENI, per germline.

This clonotype turned up a few times. V gene TRBV5-1 combines with J gene TRBJ2-2; D gene unclear. The V gene's germline CDR1 is SGHRS and CDR2 YFSETQ. CDR3 length: 14 amino acids. Trimming shortened V by 7 bases and J by 5 bases, and 15 bases separated the two germline ends. CDR3 sequence (DNA): TGCGCCAGCTCGAGCCGGCTGGGGACCGGGGAGCTGTTTTTT. Translating gives CASSSRLGTGELFF.

This clonotype occurred a few times. Here the CDR3 DNA reads TGTGCCAGCAGCGTAGAGTACGGATCCGGGGTCGAGCAGTACTTC. This gives the protein CASSVEYGSGVEQYF. V and J are TRBV9 and TRBJ2-7; a weak D match, TRBD2 (5 bases). The length of the CDR3 is 15 residues. V shed 0 bases and J shed 6 bases, with 16 bases lying between them. Germline lookup yields CDR1 SGDLS and CDR2 YYNGEE.

This clonotype was found a few times. CDR3 sequence reads: CASSYENSRDTQYF. Written as DNA, the CDR3 is TGCGCCAGCAGCTACGAGAACTCGAGGGATACGCAGTATTTT. The rearrangement uses TRBV5-1 and TRBJ2-3; D gene ambiguous. CDR1 SGHRS and CDR2 YFSETQ come from the germline V gene. The V end lost 3 bases, the J end lost 6 bases, and 14 bases lay between the germline ends. The CDR3 has 14 residues.

In its sample, this clonotype was seen a few times. The chain links TRBV12-3 or TRBV12-4 to TRBJ1-6, with D perhaps TRBD1 (5 bases). This CDR3 has 16 residues. V lost 1 base and J lost 6, with 13 bases in between. CDR3 DNA sequence: TGTGCCAGCAGTTTAGACGGCGGGGGATCTAATTCACCCCTCCACTTT. Protein: CASSLDGGGSNSPLHF.

This clonotype was seen only a few times. The CDR3 DNA is TGTGCCAGCAGCCCACGGATTCTGGGCAATGAGCAGTTCTTC. This gives the protein CASSPRILGNEQFF. V gene TRBV4-2 combines with J gene TRBJ2-1; D is unclear. CDR1 LGHNA and CDR2 YNFKEQ come from the germline V gene. Deletions cut 4 bases from V and 6 bases from J, with 13 bases between. This CDR3 is built from 14 residues.

This clonotype has just a few counts. The chain uses TRBV7-9 and TRBJ1-1; D is unclear. V lost 4 bases, J lost 1 base, and 10 bases lay in between. Germline CDR1 reads SEHNR; CDR2 reads FQNEAQ (reference sequence). This CDR3 has 14 residues. The DNA for the CDR3 is TGTGCCAGCAGCTCCGGACTGAGGAACACTGAAGCTTTCTTT. Translated: CASSSGLRNTEAFF.

This clonotype was recorded at least ten times. V usage is TRBV2 and J usage is TRBJ2-1, with 8 bases fitting TRBD2. The CDR3 contains 17 residues. Germline V gene lookup returns CDR1 SNHLY and CDR2 FYNNEI. Losses at the gene ends were 5 bases for V and 4 bases for J; bases not matched to a gene: 13. The CDR3 region has the DNA TGTGCCAGCAGTCCCGGACTGGGCGGGGGGCCTTACAATGAGCAGTTCTTC. Translated, it gives CASSPGLGGGPYNEQFF.

This clonotype was found many times. V usage is TRBV7-2 and J usage is TRBJ2-3; 8 nucleotides line up with TRBD2. This CDR3 region has 16 residues. Germline assignment: CDR1 SGHTA and CDR2 FQGNSA. V trimming: 5 bases; J trimming: 4 bases; junction bases outside the gene matches: 11. As DNA, the CDR3 is TGTGCCAGCAGCCTAATCGGGGGGGCTGGCCCAGATACGCAGTATTTT. As protein: CASSLIGGAGPDTQYF.

There are a few counts of this clonotype. V and J are TRBV7-2 and TRBJ2-6; TRBD2 matches at 7 bases. Germline loops: CDR1 SGHTA, CDR2 FQGNSA. The V gene end was trimmed by 6 bases and the J gene end by 0 bases; junction bases not matched to a gene: 5. This CDR3 has 16 residues. The CDR3 here is CASREGGNSGANVLTF. DNA of the CDR3: TGTGCCAGCAGGGAGGGAGGGAACTCTGGGGCCAACGTCCTGACTTTC.

In this sample, this clonotype turned up a few times. J is TRBJ2-7 and V is TRBV2, with 7 bases matching TRBD1. V lost 9 bases, J lost 3 bases, and 11 bases stayed unmatched. This CDR3 spans 14 amino acids. The germline gives CDR1 SNHLY, CDR2 FYNNEI. The CDR3 DNA reads as TGTGCCAGTAGAGAGGGGGCGCGGATCTACGAGCAGTACTTC. Protein product: CASREGARIYEQYF.

The chain has TRBV10-3 and TRBJ2-6; TRBD1 might be the D (5 bases). The V gene lost 5 bases and the J gene lost 0 bases, with 8 bases spanning the gap. Per the germline V gene, CDR1 is ENHRY and CDR2 is SYGVKD. The CDR3 totals 15 residues. The CDR3 DNA is TGTGCCATCAGTCAGGGCCCCTCTGGGGCCAACGTCCTGACTTTC. Translated: CAISQGPSGANVLTF.

The sample holds a few counts of this clonotype. This sequence joins TRBV21-1 and TRBJ2-1; the table assigns TRBD2, which was not confirmed against the DNA. TRBV21-1 is recorded as a pseudogene. The CDR3 extends over 16 amino acids. The CDR3 reads CASSLPTSGGPNEQFF. Here the CDR3 DNA reads TGTGCCAGCAGCCTACCGACTAGCGGGGGGCCCAATGAGCAGTTCTTC.

The rearrangement joins TRBV7-9 to TRBJ2-1; a possible D gene is TRBD2 (6 bases). The CDR3 runs to 16 residues. V was shortened by 3 bases and J by 7 bases, with 19 bases between the two germline ends. Germline lookup yields CDR1 SEHNR and CDR2 FQNEAQ (reference sequence). CDR3 in DNA: TGTGCCAGCAGCTTCATGGGGATCCGAGGAGGGAATGAGCAGTTCTTC. Translation gives CASSFMGIRGGNEQFF.

This clonotype has a handful of counts. The chain uses TRBV7-6 and TRBJ1-2, with D tentatively TRBD1 (5 bases). The V gene lost 2 bases and the J gene lost 8 bases, with 12 bases spanning the gap. Germline V gene lookup returns CDR1 SGHVS and CDR2 FNYEAQ. This CDR3 has 13 amino acids. The CDR3 coding sequence is TGTGCCAGCAGCTTAAGCAGGGCTATAGGCTACACCTTC. Translation gives CASSLSRAIGYTF.

In DNA, the CDR3 is TGTGCCAGCACCACGACCAACTACGAGCAGTACTTC. It translates to CASTTTNYEQYF. The chain is built from TRBV28 and TRBJ2-7; no clear D. V shed 7 bases and J shed 3 bases, with 10 bases lying between them. The CDR3 sequence is 12 residues long. Germline assignment: CDR1 MDHEN and CDR2 SYDVKM.

Only a few counts were recorded for this clonotype. In DNA, the CDR3 is TGTGCCAGCAGCCAATCGATAGCGTCAGATACGCAGTATTTT. Amino acids: CASSQSIASDTQYF. The chain is built from TRBV16 and TRBJ2-3; D perhaps matches TRBD2 (5 bases). Germline CDR1 is KGHSY and CDR2 is FQNENV. This CDR3 has 14 residues. The V and J ends lost 0 bases and 4 bases respectively, with 8 bases between them.

The chain links TRBV7-8 to TRBJ2-1; no clear D gene. V shed 1 base and J shed 6 bases, with 13 bases lying between them. CDR3 length: 15 amino acids. Germline assignment: CDR1 SGHVS and CDR2 FQNEAQ. CDR3 in DNA: TGTGCCAGCAGCTTAGACAGCCTTCTCGGCAATGAGCAGTTCTTC. Translating it yields CASSLDSLLGNEQFF.

DNA of the CDR3: TGTGCCAGCAGTATACGGACAGGGCTCTCCTACGAGCAGTACTTC. It specifies CASSIRTGLSYEQYF. V is TRBV27 and J is TRBJ2-7; 8 nucleotides line up with TRBD1. Germline CDR1 MNHEY, CDR2 SMNVEV (reference sequence). The V segment lost 5 bases and the J segment 0 bases; nucleotides outside the gene matches: 6. CDR3 size: 15 residues.

This clonotype has only a few counts. The chain joins TRBV12-3 or TRBV12-4 to TRBJ2-7, with 9 bases that match TRBD1. The CDR3 is 17 residues long. V was clipped by 0 bases and J by 2 bases; unmatched bases: 8. The CDR3 coding sequence is TGTGCCAGCAGTTTAGCTCGCCTCCGGGACAGGGCCTACGAGCAGTACTTC. It is translated as CASSLARLRDRAYEQYF.

This clonotype was seen a handful of times. The chain employs TRBV20-1 and TRBJ2-3, with TRBD1 identical over 9 bases. Germline V gene sequence: CDR1 DFQATT, CDR2 SNEGSKA (reference sequence). J lost 4 bases, V lost 3 bases, and 5 bases had no gene match. CDR3 length: 14 residues. Here the CDR3 reads CSARGTGTADTQYF. CDR3 nucleotides: TGCAGTGCTAGGGGGACAGGGACGGCAGATACGCAGTATTTT.

The chain couples TRBV6-2 or TRBV6-3 to TRBJ2-2; a possible D gene is TRBD2 (5 bases). Trimming shortened V by 7 bases and J by 1 base, and 13 bases separated the two germline ends. The CDR3 consists of 15 residues. Germline V gives CDR1 MNHEY, CDR2 SVGEGT. The CDR3 bases are TGTGCCAGCAAGAAGGCAGGACTGAACACCGGGGAGCTGTTTTTT. Translated: CASKKAGLNTGELFF.

This clonotype was counted between two and nine times. The rearrangement joins TRBV12-3 or TRBV12-4 to TRBJ2-1; perhaps TRBD2 as D (5 bases). Trimming cost V 5 bases and J 7 bases, with 18 bases left between them. The CDR3 extends over 15 amino acids. Here the CDR3 reads CASSPRSGRANEQFF. The CDR3 DNA sequence: TGTGCCAGCAGTCCACGGAGCGGTAGGGCGAATGAGCAGTTCTTC.

The V and J genes are TRBV20-1 and TRBJ2-7, with D unresolved. CDR1 DFQATT and CDR2 SNEGSKA come from the germline V gene (reference sequence). CDR3 length equals 12 residues. V lost 0 bases and J lost 0, with 3 bases in between. CDR3 loop: CSARDNSYEQYF. In nucleotides, the CDR3 is TGCAGTGCTAGAGACAACTCCTACGAGCAGTACTTC.

V and J are TRBV20-1 and TRBJ2-2; a possible D gene is TRBD2 (7 bases). Trimming shortened V by 1 base and J by 2 bases, and 11 bases separated the two germline ends. The germline gives CDR1 DFQATT, CDR2 SNEGSKA (reference sequence). The CDR3 has 15 residues. CDR3 sequence (DNA): TGCAGTGCTAGAGCGGGGGGCCATAACACCGGGGAGCTGTTTTTT. It yields the protein CSARAGGHNTGELFF.

The genes are TRBV2 and TRBJ2-1; D assignment may be TRBD1 or TRBD2 (5 bases each). This CDR3 contains 13 residues. V lost 2 bases, J lost 8 bases, and 10 bases lay in between. Germline-derived CDR1 and CDR2 are SNHLY and FYNNEI. The CDR3 is CASSESRDDEQFF. CDR3 nucleotide sequence: TGTGCCAGCAGTGAAAGTAGGGACGATGAGCAGTTCTTC.